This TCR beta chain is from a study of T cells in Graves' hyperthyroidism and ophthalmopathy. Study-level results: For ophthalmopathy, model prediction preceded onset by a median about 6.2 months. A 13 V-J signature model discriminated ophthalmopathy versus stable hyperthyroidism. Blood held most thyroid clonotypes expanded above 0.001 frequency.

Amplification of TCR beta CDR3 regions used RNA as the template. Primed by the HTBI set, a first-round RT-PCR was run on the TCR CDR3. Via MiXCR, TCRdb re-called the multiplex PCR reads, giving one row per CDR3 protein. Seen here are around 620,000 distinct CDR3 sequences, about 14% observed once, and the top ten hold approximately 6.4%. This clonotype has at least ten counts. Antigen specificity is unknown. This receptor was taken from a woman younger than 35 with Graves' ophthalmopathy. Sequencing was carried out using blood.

CDR3 nucleotides: TGTGCCATCCTGACCCAGGGGAATGAGCAGTTCTTC. This gives the protein CAILTQGNEQFF. The chain links TRBV6-2 or TRBV6-3 to TRBJ2-1, with D possibly matching TRBD1 (6 bases). This CDR3 is built from 12 residues. V was cut by 10 bases and J by 7 bases, with 14 bases left in between. Germline V lookup: CDR1 MNHEY, CDR2 SVGEGT.